The T cell receptor (beta chain) described here comes from a study of shared clonotypes between healthy human individuals. Broader study findings: Compared with memory subsets, naive subsets generally had larger estimated richness.

This clone has a count of ten or more. Its matching antigen is unknown. Together with CD45RO+ cells, CCR7-negative CD45RA+ TemRA cells were included in CD8 memory. Repertoires were generated with immunoSEQ multiplex PCR, while TCRdb's copy carries only in-frame clones and drops some. The data show roughly 300,000 clones, around 86% seen once. Sequenced input: memory CD8+ T cells sorted from blood. Subset meaning: CD45RO+ cells pooled with CCR7-negative TemRA cells. This TCR was sampled from a man between 18 and 29 years old in good health.

CDR3 residues: CASSGGGDIVSYEQYF. CDR3 sequence (DNA): TGTGCCAGCAGTGGGGGCGGGGACATAGTCTCCTACGAGCAGTACTTC. The chain has TRBV6-1 and TRBJ2-7, with D perhaps given as TRBD1 or TRBD2 (6 bases each). The V gene's germline CDR1 is MNHNS and CDR2 SASEGT. This CDR3 contains 16 residues. The V and J ends lost 4 bases and 0 bases respectively, with 16 bases between them.